Included here is one T cell receptor beta chain sequence, with context. Its antigen is unknown. No per-base quality is available; no much larger clone lies one base away. This sample is drawn from a study of blood T cell repertoires in COVID-19 (dated by TCRdb to the early 2020s). A note on the overall study: Samples covering the acute and convalescent phases of COVID-19 were provided by collaborators in the United States, Italy and Spain. The repertoires were released in a freely available public database intended as a resource for research on the immune response to SARS-CoV-2. Subjects who had been exposed to COVID-19, were actively infected with it, or had recovered from it provided the deeply sampled blood TCRbeta repertoires that made up the dataset. The sample metadata nearly always contained a de-identified subject ID, COVID-19 status, age in years and sex. The material from the prospective study consisted of cDNA or gDNA derived from T cells, B-cell-depleted T cells, or PBMCs. Samples came from the ongoing ImmuneRACE study (first 160 participants) plus 1,254 subjects from 6 global collaborators. Where HLA class I and class II types were available, the types were taken from metadata supplied by the sample provider, not from assay-based typing. Results the study describes overall, beyond this receptor: How much clinical and demographic metadata was included differed by source and by participant, and the metadata was provided uncurated.

In the prospective study, participants were about 18 to 95 years old, resided in about two dozen geographic areas of the United States, and were enrolled through a virtual design. In the prospective study, cohorts were assigned on the basis of participant-reported clinical history obtained from a screening survey and a study questionnaire. Recovered participants in ImmuneRACE Cohort 3 were defined by two consecutive negative NP/OP PCR tests, clearance by a healthcare professional, or resolution of symptoms. Each participant in the prospective study had whole blood, serum and a nasopharyngeal or oropharyngeal swab collected by mobile phlebotomists. Participants in the prospective study had the option to provide additional blood draws and questionnaires over a 2-month period. Blood samples from the prospective study were shipped frozen or at room temperature prior to DNA extraction. The germline V gene specifies SGHTS as CDR1 and YDEGEE as CDR2. V is cut back by 5 bases and J by 4 bases, with 6 bases in the junction unmatched. Including the terminal cysteine and phenylalanine, the CDR3 comprises 15 residues. Just CDR3 DNA is preserved here, 45 bases in frame from base 1.

TCRbeta CDR3 regions were amplified from genomic DNA by means of the immunoSEQ Assay, a bias-controlled multiplex PCR. Turning to the authors' computational methods: The number of nucleated cells in each sample was estimated by amplification of reference gene primers within the assay. Sequence reads were collapsed and filtered to measure the absolute abundance of every unique TCRbeta CDR3 rearrangement. Productive Simpson clonality was computed per sample as the square root of Simpson's diversity index over productive rearrangements. TCRdb mirrors the immuneACCESS table, restricted to in-frame sequences. Some clones are absent from its copies; in checked studies, under half trace to an unresolved V gene, and the reason for the others is unknown. The V and J calls and clone size were taken over from that table, and D and trimming were inferred from the DNA. This sample has under 350,000 clones in its table, and roughly 86% of those were observed once. The top ten constitute less than 2% of the sample.

The chain was built from TRBV5-8 and TRBJ2-7, with 13 central nucleotides matching TRBD2. Sequences were obtained from PBMCs or T cells enriched from blood (not recorded which). This TCR derives from an older woman who had recovered from COVID-19. The sequenced DNA: TGTGCCAGCAGAGCCGGGACTAGCGGGGTATACGAGCAGTACTTC. Its coded protein is CASRAGTSGVYEQYF.